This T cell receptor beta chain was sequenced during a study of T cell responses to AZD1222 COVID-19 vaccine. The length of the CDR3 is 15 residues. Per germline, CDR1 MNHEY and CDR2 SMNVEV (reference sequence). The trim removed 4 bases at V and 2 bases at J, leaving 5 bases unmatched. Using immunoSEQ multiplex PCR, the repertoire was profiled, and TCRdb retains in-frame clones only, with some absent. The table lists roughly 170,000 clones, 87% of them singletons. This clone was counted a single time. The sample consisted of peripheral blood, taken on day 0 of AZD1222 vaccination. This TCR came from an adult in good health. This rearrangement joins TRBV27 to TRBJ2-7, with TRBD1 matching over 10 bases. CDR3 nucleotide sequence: TGTGCCAGCAGTTACCCGGGACAGGGGCCCTACGAGCAGTACTTC. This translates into CASSYPGQGPYEQYF.